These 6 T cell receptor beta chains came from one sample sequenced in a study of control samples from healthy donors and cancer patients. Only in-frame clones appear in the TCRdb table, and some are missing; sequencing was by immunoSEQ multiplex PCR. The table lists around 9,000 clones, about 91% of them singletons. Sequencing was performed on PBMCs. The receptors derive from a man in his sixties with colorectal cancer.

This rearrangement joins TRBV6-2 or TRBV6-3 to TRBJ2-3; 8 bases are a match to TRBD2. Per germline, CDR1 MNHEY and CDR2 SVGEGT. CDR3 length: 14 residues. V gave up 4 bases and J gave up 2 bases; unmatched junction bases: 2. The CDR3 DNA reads TGTGCCAGCAGTTTGCGGGGGGCCACAGATACGCAGTATTTT. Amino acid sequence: CASSLRGATDTQYF.

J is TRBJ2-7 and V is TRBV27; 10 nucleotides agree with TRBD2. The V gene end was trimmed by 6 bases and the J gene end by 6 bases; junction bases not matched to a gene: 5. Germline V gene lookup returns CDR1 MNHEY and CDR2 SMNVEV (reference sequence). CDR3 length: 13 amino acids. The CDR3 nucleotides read TGTGCCAGCAGCGGGACTAGCGAGGGCGAGCAGTACTTC. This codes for CASSGTSEGEQYF.

The DNA for the CDR3 is TGTGCCGTACGGGACAGGGACTCCTACGAGCAGTACTTC. Its translation: CAVRDRDSYEQYF. This chain joins TRBV6-5 and TRBJ2-7; 9 bases fit TRBD1. CDR3 length: 13 amino acids. J lost 0 bases, V lost 11 bases, and 5 bases had no gene match. Germline V lookup: CDR1 MNHEY, CDR2 SVGAGI.

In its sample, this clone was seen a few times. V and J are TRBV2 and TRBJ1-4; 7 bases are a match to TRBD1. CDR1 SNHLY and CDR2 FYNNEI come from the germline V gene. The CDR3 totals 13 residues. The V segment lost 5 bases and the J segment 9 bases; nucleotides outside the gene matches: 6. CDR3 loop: CASSLDRDQKLFF. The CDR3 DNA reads TGTGCCAGCAGTCTAGACAGGGATCAAAAACTGTTTTTT. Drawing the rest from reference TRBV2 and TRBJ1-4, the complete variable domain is EPEVTQTPSHQVTQMGQEVILRCVPISNHLYFYWYRQILGQKVEFLVSFYNNEISEKSEIFDDQFSVERPDGSNFTLKIRSTKLEDSAMYFCASSLDRDQKLFFGSGTQLSVL.

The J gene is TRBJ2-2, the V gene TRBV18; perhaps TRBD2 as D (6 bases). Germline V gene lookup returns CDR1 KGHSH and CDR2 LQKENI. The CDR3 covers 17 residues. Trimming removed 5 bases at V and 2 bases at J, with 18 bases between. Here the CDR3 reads CASSEGGGRRNTGELFF. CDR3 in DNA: TGTGCCAGCTCAGAGGGAGGTGGCAGAAGAAACACCGGGGAGCTGTTTTTT.

DNA for the CDR3: TGTGCCAGCTCACCTGTGGGGGGCAGGTACGAGCAGTACTTC. Its translation is CASSPVGGRYEQYF. The rearrangement links TRBV18 to TRBJ2-7; tentatively, D is TRBD1 or TRBD2 (6 bases each). The V end was cut by 3 bases, the J end by 4 bases, with 13 bases between. CDR3 length equals 14 residues. Germline-derived CDR1 and CDR2 are KGHSH and LQKENI.